A single sample gave rise to the 19 T cell receptor beta chains below, sequenced in a study of T cell responses to AZD1222 COVID-19 vaccine. This table comes from immunoSEQ multiplex PCR, and its TCRdb copy is limited to in-frame clones, with some not included. The repertoire holds approximately 79,000 clones, with roughly 84% as singletons. The sequencing here drew on peripheral blood, taken on day 0 of AZD1222 vaccination. These receptors originate from an adult in good health.

This clone was recorded only once. The chain combines TRBV7-2 with TRBJ2-5; D remains unclear. The CDR3 extends over 18 amino acids. Trimming removed 5 bases at V and 2 bases at J, with 24 bases between. Looked up from germline, CDR1 is SGHTA and CDR2 is FQGNSA. CDR3 sequence reads: CASSLLGLTGPMQETQYF. CDR3 coding DNA: TGTGCCAGCAGCCTCCTCGGGTTGACCGGGCCGATGCAAGAGACCCAGTACTTC.

This clone was recorded a few times. This chain connects TRBV30 to TRBJ1-2, with 8 bases lining up with TRBD1. Trimming removed 4 bases from V and 4 bases from J; junction bases left unmatched: 5. The CDR3 extends over 13 amino acids. CDR1 GTSNPN and CDR2 SVGIG come from the germline V gene (reference sequence). The CDR3 spells CAWNTGTGYGYTF. CDR3 DNA: TGTGCCTGGAATACCGGGACAGGCTATGGCTACACCTTC.

V is TRBV7-9 and J is TRBJ2-7; possibly TRBD2 for D (6 bases). The CDR3 totals 16 residues. Between the trimmed V and J ends, which lost 7 bases and 1 base, there was a span of 20 bases. Per germline, CDR1 SEHNR and CDR2 FQNEAQ (reference sequence). CDR3 in amino acids: CASTPRRESGSYEQYF. DNA for the CDR3: TGTGCCAGCACCCCTAGGAGGGAGTCTGGATCCTACGAGCAGTACTTC. Drawing the rest from reference TRBV7-9 and TRBJ2-7, the complete variable domain is DTGVSQNPRHKITKRGQNVTFRCDPISEHNRLYWYRQTLGQGPEFLTYFQNEAQLEKSRLLSDRFSAERPKGSFSTLEIQRTEQGDSAMYLCASTPRRESGSYEQYFGPGTRLTVT.

J is TRBJ1-3 and V is TRBV10-1; unclear D gene. V gave up 6 bases and J gave up 0 bases, with 6 bases separating them. Germline CDR1 reads WNHNN; CDR2 reads SYGVQD (reference sequence). The CDR3 runs to 13 residues. The CDR3 protein is CASSKASGNTIYF. CDR3 DNA sequence: TGCGCCAGCAGCAAGGCCTCTGGAAACACCATATATTTT.

The J gene is TRBJ1-4, the V gene TRBV18; D is perhaps TRBD1 (6 bases). Trimming cost V 8 bases and J 3 bases, with 16 bases left between them. This CDR3 is built from 15 residues. Germline V gene sequence: CDR1 KGHSH, CDR2 LQKENI. CDR3 nucleotides: TGTGCCAGCCGGGCAGGGGCCGGAGCTAATGAAAAACTGTTTTTT. Translated, it gives CASRAGAGANEKLFF.

This clone has just a few counts. CDR3 DNA: TGTGCCAGCAGCCTATGGTCGGGACAGATCAATGAGCAGTTCTTC. Protein product: CASSLWSGQINEQFF. The genes are TRBV5-5 and TRBJ2-1; 7 bases fit TRBD1. V shed 4 bases, J shed 6 bases, and the junction held 10 bases outside the gene matches. The germline V gene encodes CDR1 SGHKS and CDR2 YYEKEE (reference sequence). The CDR3 contains 15 residues.

The chain recombines TRBV29-1 with TRBJ2-3; 10 bases line up with TRBD2. Trimming removed 7 bases from V and 5 bases from J; junction bases left unmatched: 9. From germline, CDR1 is SQVTM and CDR2 ANQGSEA. This CDR3 spans 14 amino acids. The CDR3 region has the DNA TGCAGCGCTCGCGGGGTAGCGGGAGGAGATACGCAGTATTTT. Encoded protein: CSARGVAGGDTQYF.

The sample holds one count of this clone. This sequence joins TRBV4-1 and TRBJ1-4, with D uncertain. The germline gives CDR1 MGHRA, CDR2 YSYEKL. Trimming took 1 base from V and 10 from J, leaving 7 bases between them. The CDR3 is 12 amino acids. CDR3 nucleotides: TGCGCCAGCAGCCAAGTACTGGGAAAACTGTTTTTT. Its protein product is CASSQVLGKLFF.

The table lists this clone with a count of one. The chain recombines TRBV11-2 with TRBJ2-3, with 10 positions matching TRBD2. Germline trimming cut 6 bases from V and 2 bases from J; bases unmatched to any gene: 14. This CDR3 comprises 18 residues. CDR1 is SGHAT and CDR2 is FQNNGV in the germline V gene. This CDR3 is CASSQRVLAGENTDTQYF. The DNA for the CDR3 is TGTGCCAGCAGTCAAAGGGTGCTAGCGGGGGAAAACACAGATACGCAGTATTTT.

The V and J genes are TRBV7-2 and TRBJ2-5; TRBD2 is a possible D gene (5 bases). Germline loops: CDR1 SGHTA, CDR2 FQGNSA. This CDR3 region has 14 residues. The V and J ends lost 5 bases and 5 bases respectively, with 15 bases between them. The CDR3 region has the DNA TGTGCCAGCAGCCCCCCGGGGATTAGGGAGACCCAGTACTTC. This codes for CASSPPGIRETQYF.

This clone came up once. The chain recombines TRBV5-1 with TRBJ1-5; D may be TRBD1 (5 bases). Trimming stripped 4 bases from V and 1 base from J, with 12 bases between. Germline assignment: CDR1 SGHRS and CDR2 YFSETQ. This CDR3 region has 15 residues. Written as DNA, the CDR3 is TGCGCCAGCAGCCTAGGGGAGGTGAGCAATCAGCCCCAGCATTTT. Residues: CASSLGEVSNQPQHF. Supplemented by reference TRBV5-1 and TRBJ1-5, the full variable domain reads KAGVTQTPRYLIKTRGQQVTLSCSPISGHRSVSWYQQTPGQGLQFLFEYFSETQRNKGNFPGRFSGRQFSNSRSEMNVSTLELGDSALYLCASSLGEVSNQPQHFGDGTRLSIL.

V is TRBV7-9 and J is TRBJ1-6; D is perhaps TRBD1 (5 bases). Germline V CDR1 and CDR2: SEHNR, FQNEAQ (reference sequence). The CDR3 spans 15 residues. V gave up 3 bases and J gave up 7 bases, with 13 bases separating them. For the CDR3, the DNA is TGTGCCAGCAGCTTCGGTTGGGGGGACAATTCACCCCTCCACTTT. This encodes CASSFGWGDNSPLHF.

This chain links TRBV5-1 with TRBJ1-1; 8 bases line up with TRBD1. V gave up 4 bases and J gave up 4 bases; unmatched junction bases: 6. The germline gives CDR1 SGHRS, CDR2 YFSETQ. The CDR3 contains 14 residues. The CDR3 bases are TGCGCCAGCAGCGCCTCCGGACAGGGCACTGAAGCTTTCTTT. This gives the protein CASSASGQGTEAFF. Full variable domain (outside the CDR3, taken from reference TRBV5-1 and TRBJ1-1): KAGVTQTPRYLIKTRGQQVTLSCSPISGHRSVSWYQQTPGQGLQFLFEYFSETQRNKGNFPGRFSGRQFSNSRSEMNVSTLELGDSALYLCASSASGQGTEAFFGQGTRLTVV.

V gene TRBV11-2 combines with J gene TRBJ2-5, with 7 bases that match TRBD2. V was pared by 1 base and J by 7 bases, with 6 bases of the junction left unmatched. CDR1 SGHAT and CDR2 FQNNGV come from the germline V gene. The CDR3 runs to 14 residues. In DNA, the CDR3 is TGTGCCAGCAGCTTAGCTACCGGCGGGAGGACCCAGTACTTC. This sequence encodes CASSLATGGRTQYF.

The gene calls are TRBV28 and TRBJ1-2, with a tentative D call TRBD1 (6 bases). CDR3 length equals 14 residues. The germline V gene encodes CDR1 MDHEN and CDR2 SYDVKM. Deletions cut 3 bases from V and 2 bases from J, with 10 bases between. DNA of the CDR3: TGTGCCAGCAGTTTCCGCGGGGGCAACTATGGCTACACCTTC. This gives the protein CASSFRGGNYGYTF.

This sequence joins TRBV4-1 and TRBJ1-1; the D is unclear. Trimming left V 3 bases short and J 4 bases short, with 15 bases between. In germline, CDR1 is MGHRA, CDR2 YSYEKL. CDR3 size: 15 residues. CDR3 DNA sequence: TGCGCCAGCAGCCAGCCGGGAACCACTTTCACTGAAGCTTTCTTT. Translated: CASSQPGTTFTEAFF.

The chain links TRBV5-4 to TRBJ1-1; 7 bases agree with TRBD1. V was pared by 3 bases and J by 1 base, with 6 bases of the junction left unmatched. CDR3 size: 15 residues. In germline, CDR1 is SGHNT, CDR2 YYREEE (reference sequence). The CDR3 DNA follows: TGTGCCAGCAGCTCGAGACAGGGAGGGAACACTGAAGCTTTCTTT. Amino acids: CASSSRQGGNTEAFF. The whole variable domain, remainder taken from reference TRBV5-4 and TRBJ1-1, is ETGVTQSPTHLIKTRGQQVTLRCSSQSGHNTVSWYQQALGQGPQFIFQYYREEENGRGNFPPRFSGLQFPNYSSELNVNALELDDSALYLCASSSRQGGNTEAFFGQGTRLTVV.

The chain couples TRBV7-3 to TRBJ2-1; possibly TRBD1 or TRBD2 for D (6 bases each). Trimming took off 3 bases at V and 2 bases at J, with 11 bases between the two ends. The CDR3 runs to 15 residues. The germline gives CDR1 SGHTA, CDR2 FQGTGA. CDR3 sequence (DNA): TGTGCCAGCAGCTTTGGCGGGACAACCTACAATGAGCAGTTCTTC. Protein product: CASSFGGTTYNEQFF. The complete variable domain, with remaining parts taken from reference TRBV7-3 and TRBJ2-1, reads GAGVSQTPSNKVTEKGKYVELRCDPISGHTALYWYRQSLGQGPEFLIYFQGTGAADDSGLPNDRFFAVRPEGSVSTLKIQRTERGDSAVYLCASSFGGTTYNEQFFGPGTRLTVL.

The chain uses TRBV28 and TRBJ2-3; possibly TRBD2 for D (6 bases). CDR1 is MDHEN and CDR2 is SYDVKM in the germline V gene. Trimming shortened V by 3 bases and J by 0 bases, and 19 bases separated the two germline ends. CDR3 length: 18 amino acids. The DNA for the CDR3 is TGTGCCAGCAGTTTCATCGGTAGCGGAGCTATTAGCACAGATACGCAGTATTTT. It is translated as CASSFIGSGAISTDTQYF.